This T cell receptor (beta chain) originates from a study of CD8 T cells in Susac syndrome. Trimming removed 2 bases at V and 0 bases at J, with 10 bases between. The CDR3 totals 15 residues. Per germline, CDR1 SQVTM and CDR2 ANQGSEA. Reverse transcription of about 0.45 to 1 ug RNA was performed with random hexamers. TCRdb processed the immunoSEQ multiplex PCR reads anew with MiXCR; each CDR3 protein has one entry. The sample records under 200,000 distinct CDR3 sequences, 94% being singletons. What was sequenced was CD4+ T cells from PBMCs. This receptor was identified in a human donor with Susac syndrome. V and J are TRBV29-1 and TRBJ2-2, with unresolved D. CDR3 bases: TGCAGCGTTGAACCTCGCAGTGCGAACACCGGGGAGCTGTTTTTT. Translation gives CSVEPRSANTGELFF.